These 7 T cell receptor beta chains originate from one sample sequenced in a study of cytomegalovirus exposure and HLA in healthy donors. Vbeta (60) and Jbeta (13) primers were used in the PCR. Assay used: immunoSEQ multiplex PCR; TCRdb lists only in-frame clones, some missing. Of 150,000 or so clones detected, 75% to 80% appear once; the ten largest clones hold 0.98%. Material for sequencing was PBMCs. The receptors shown here come from a woman between 45 and 60 years old in good health and CMV-seropositive.

The V call is TRBV29-1, the J call TRBJ1-1; weak D call: TRBD1 (5 bases). Germline V gene data show CDR1 as SQVTM and CDR2 as ANQGSEA. The CDR3 extends over 12 amino acids. Trimming left V 6 bases short and J 1 base short, with 9 bases between. CDR3 sequence reads: CSVNQGNTEAFF. DNA for the CDR3: TGCAGCGTCAATCAGGGGAACACTGAAGCTTTCTTT. Drawing the rest from reference TRBV29-1 and TRBJ1-1, the complete variable domain is SAVISQKPSRDICQRGTSLTIQCQVDSQVTMMFWYRQQPGQSLTLIATANQGSEATYESGFVIDKFPISRPNLTFSTLTVSNMSPEDSSIYLCSVNQGNTEAFFGQGTRLTVV.

This clone is a singleton in its sample. The chain has TRBV4-2 and TRBJ2-7, with TRBD2 matching 7 bases. Germline V gene sequence: CDR1 LGHNA, CDR2 YNFKEQ. The CDR3 covers 15 residues. The ends lost 1 base at V and 3 bases at J; junction bases unmatched: 6. The CDR3 loop reads CASSQVGASGYEQYF. The DNA for the CDR3 is TGTGCCAGCAGCCAAGTAGGGGCTAGCGGCTACGAGCAGTACTTC.

This clone was counted a few times. The gene calls are TRBV28 and TRBJ2-7; a possible D gene is TRBD1 (5 bases). CDR3 length: 13 residues. The V end lost 8 bases, the J end lost 3 bases, and 14 bases lay between the germline ends. In germline, CDR1 is MDHEN, CDR2 SYDVKM. Here the CDR3 reads CASVITGSYEQYF. CDR3 DNA sequence: TGTGCCAGCGTCATAACAGGTAGCTACGAGCAGTACTTC. The variable domain in full, with the rest retrieved from reference TRBV28 and TRBJ2-7, is DVKVTQSSRYLVKRTGEKVFLECVQDMDHENMFWYRQDPGLGLRLIYFSYDVKMKEKGDIPEGYSVSREKKERFSLILESASTNQTSMYLCASVITGSYEQYFGPGTRLTVT.

The gene calls are TRBV18 and TRBJ1-3, with D hard to call. Germline CDR1 KGHSH, CDR2 LQKENI. CDR3 length equals 14 residues. Trimming removed 5 bases at V and 0 bases at J, with 8 bases between. CDR3 DNA sequence: TGTGCCAGCTCAACGGGAAACTCTGGAAACACCATATATTTT. It encodes CASSTGNSGNTIYF.

This chain links TRBV10-3 with TRBJ2-6, with TRBD2 as a possible D gene (5 bases). Germline V lookup: CDR1 ENHRY, CDR2 SYGVKD. The CDR3 spans 13 residues. The ends were cut back, 7 bases at V and 2 bases at J, with 6 bases in the middle. The chain's CDR3 is CAIKGAGANVLTF. DNA of the CDR3: TGTGCCATCAAGGGAGCTGGGGCCAACGTCCTGACTTTC.

Points on this clone: One end of the junction is discordant with germline, which a read error may explain. V gene TRBV7-7 combines with J gene TRBJ2-7; 11 nucleotides match TRBD1. This CDR3 contains 15 residues. Germline V CDR1 and CDR2: SSHAT, FNYEAQ (reference sequence). The CDR3 sequence: CASSLRWTGGREQYF. The CDR3 coding sequence is TGTGCTAGCAGCTTACGGTGGACAGGGGGCCGCGAGCAGTACTTC.

V gene TRBV5-4 combines with J gene TRBJ1-3, with TRBD1 as a possible D gene (5 bases). Between the trimmed V and J ends, which lost 5 bases and 0 bases, there was a span of 12 bases. CDR1 is SGHNT, CDR2 YYREEE, per germline (reference sequence). CDR3 length equals 15 residues. CDR3 DNA sequence: TGTGCCAGCAGTCCCGGGACTCACTCTGGAAACACCATATATTTT. This gives the protein CASSPGTHSGNTIYF.